One and the same sample provided the 22 T cell receptor beta chains below, sequenced in a study of spatial heterogeneity in lung cancer (dated by TCRdb to 2018 to 2020). According to the study, the label for this sample's time point signals: sample taken at primary tumor resection. For TCR sequencing, whole RNA was extracted from tumor and nontumor lung tissue, or from cryopreserved PBMC samples, and no cell sorting was done. Library creation used 5' RACE. Sequencing used a NextSeq 500. The public sequencing data were trimmed at Q25 with fastp and processed into clonotypes with MiXCR by TCRdb, which kept only in-frame beta chains. Duplicate CDR3 protein sequences are folded into a single record with the most common DNA and genes. This sample is represented by about 27,000 distinct CDR3 sequences; 6.9% of them were singletons. Around an eighth of the sample is in the top ten clones. The material sequenced was PBMCs, taken at surgery. These receptors were taken from a male donor with early-stage non-small cell lung cancer.

This clonotype was counted ten times or more. The V and J genes are TRBV29-1 and TRBJ2-5, with a possible D match to TRBD1 (6 bases). Trimming removed 7 bases at V and 5 bases at J, with 11 bases between. The CDR3 spans 11 residues. In germline, CDR1 is SQVTM, CDR2 ANQGSEA. The CDR3, as DNA: TGCAGCGCAAGACAGGATGAGACCCAGTACTTC. Amino acids: CSARQDETQYF.

The gene calls are TRBV6-1 and TRBJ1-1; D not certain. This CDR3 has 17 residues. Germline assignment: CDR1 MNHNS and CDR2 SASEGT. Trimming removed 1 base from V and 4 bases from J, with 19 bases in between. CDR3: CASSEVPLHLRGTEAFF. The CDR3 nucleotides read TGTGCCAGCAGTGAAGTACCATTACATTTAAGAGGCACTGAAGCTTTCTTT.

This clonotype was counted many times. This sequence joins TRBV27 and TRBJ2-5; a weak D match, TRBD2 (6 bases). The V gene lost 8 bases and the J gene lost 4 bases, with 14 bases spanning the gap. The CDR3 is made up of 13 amino acids. Per germline, CDR1 MNHEY and CDR2 SMNVEV (reference sequence). The CDR3: CASWGLRAETQYF. The CDR3 region has the DNA TGTGCCAGCTGGGGACTGCGGGCAGAGACCCAGTACTTC.

This clonotype was detected a few times. The chain is built from TRBV4-1 and TRBJ2-3; maybe TRBD2 (5 bases). V gave up 2 bases and J gave up 6 bases, with 9 bases separating them. Germline-derived CDR1 and CDR2 are MGHRA and YSYEKL. This CDR3 is 13 amino acids long. CDR3 amino acids: CASSQFRGDTQYF. In DNA, the CDR3 is TGCGCCAGCAGCCAATTTCGGGGTGATACGCAGTATTTT.

This clonotype was counted ten times or more. V and J are TRBV5-4 and TRBJ1-2; 8 nucleotides align to TRBD1. V gave up 0 bases and J gave up 2 bases; unmatched junction bases: 6. The CDR3 length is 16 residues. Germline CDR1 and CDR2: SGHNT and YYREEE (reference sequence). The CDR3 DNA is TGTGCCAGCAGCTTGGGTGGACAGGGCGAGAACTATGGCTACACCTTC. Translation gives CASSLGGQGENYGYTF.

This clonotype was observed at least ten times. The rearrangement uses TRBV4-2 and TRBJ2-4, with D maybe TRBD2 (7 bases). The CDR3 sequence is 15 residues long. Germline values: CDR1 LGHNA, CDR2 YNFKEQ. Trimming took 0 bases from V and 6 from J, leaving 12 bases between them. The CDR3 here is CASSQERGGGNIQYF. The CDR3 nucleotides are TGTGCCAGCAGCCAAGAAAGGGGAGGGGGAAACATTCAGTACTTC.

This clonotype was seen more than once but under ten times. V and J are TRBV20-1 and TRBJ2-3; 7 nucleotides line up with TRBD2. Germline trimming cut 3 bases from V and 5 bases from J; bases unmatched to any gene: 11. This CDR3 comprises 15 residues. Germline assignment: CDR1 DFQATT and CDR2 SNEGSKA (reference sequence). This CDR3 is CSASFLGGVGDTQYF. CDR3 sequence (DNA): TGCAGTGCTAGCTTTCTTGGGGGGGTCGGAGATACGCAGTATTTT.

The table lists this clonotype with many counts. V usage is TRBV11-3 and J usage is TRBJ2-2; D is possibly TRBD1 or TRBD2 (5 bases each). This CDR3 contains 16 residues. Trimming left V 5 bases short and J 6 bases short, with 19 bases between. Germline V CDR1 and CDR2: SGHNT, YENEEA. CDR3 bases: TGTGCCAGCAGCCCTCTTGGGACCTCAGCTTCCGGGGAGCTGTTTTTT. Protein sequence: CASSPLGTSASGELFF. The whole variable domain, remainder taken from reference TRBV11-3 and TRBJ2-2, is EAGVVQSPRYKIIEKKQPVAFWCNPISGHNTLYWYLQNLGQGPELLIRYENEEAVDDSQLPKDRFSAERLKGVDSTLKIQPAELGDSAVYLCASSPLGTSASGELFFGEGSRLTVL.

This clonotype appeared many times. V is TRBV11-2 and J is TRBJ2-3, with D possibly being TRBD2 (6 bases). The CDR3 runs 17 residues. V gave up 2 bases and J gave up 2 bases, with 17 bases separating them. Germline lookup yields CDR1 SGHAT and CDR2 FQNNGV. The CDR3 nucleotides are TGTGCCAGCAGCTTATTCGCGGGGCCCGGAATCACAGATACGCAGTATTTT. Translated: CASSLFAGPGITDTQYF.

This clonotype was recorded at least ten times. This chain connects TRBV5-6 to TRBJ2-5, with D uncertain. This CDR3 has 14 amino acids. Germline CDR1 is SGHDT and CDR2 is YYEEEE. Trimming took off 4 bases at V and 5 bases at J, with 15 bases between the two ends. As DNA, the CDR3 is TGTGCCAGCAGCCGCCCTTTGGGGATCGAGACCCAGTACTTC. Its translation is CASSRPLGIETQYF.

Judged by abundance, this clonotype is medium-sized. This chain connects TRBV28 to TRBJ2-6, with TRBD1 as a possible D gene (5 bases). The CDR3 length is 14 residues. V was shortened by 11 bases and J by 2 bases, with 13 bases between the two germline ends. CDR1 and CDR2 from the germline V gene are MDHEN and SYDVKM. The CDR3 region has the DNA TGTGCCGTACCAATGACAGCTGGGGCCAACGTCCTGACTTTC. Translation gives CAVPMTAGANVLTF.

This clonotype was observed at least ten times. The CDR3 region has the DNA TGTGCCATCAGGGGTTACAGCTCCTACGAGCAGTACTTC. This codes for CAIRGYSSYEQYF. The chain joins TRBV10-3 to TRBJ2-7; D not certain. The CDR3 contains 13 residues. V was pared by 6 bases and J by 0 bases, with 9 bases between. The germline gives CDR1 ENHRY, CDR2 SYGVKD.

The table lists this clonotype with many counts. The chain uses TRBV4-1 and TRBJ2-7; D possibly corresponds to TRBD1 (5 bases). V lost 0 bases to trimming and J lost 3 bases, with 18 bases between them. This CDR3 comprises 17 residues. Germline V gene sequence: CDR1 MGHRA, CDR2 YSYEKL. CDR3 protein: CASSQEDSLTPYYEQYF. CDR3 in DNA: TGCGCCAGCAGCCAAGAAGACAGTCTCACTCCATACTACGAGCAGTACTTC.

This clonotype was counted ten times or more. The chain uses TRBV2 and TRBJ1-1; D gene ambiguous. From germline, CDR1 is SNHLY and CDR2 FYNNEI. With 2 bases removed from V and 2 bases from J, the gap between germline ends came to 6 bases. The CDR3 loop spans 13 amino acids. The CDR3 DNA follows: TGTGCCAGCAGTGAAATAGAAAACACTGAAGCTTTCTTT. Translated: CASSEIENTEAFF.

Concerning this clonotype itself: A single base separates this from a much larger clone, so it may be a read error. The CDR3 DNA reads TGCGCCAGCAGTACGGGTTCCTGGGACGAGCAGCACGTC. Translation gives CASSTGSWDEQHV. J is TRBJ2-7 and V is TRBV23-1; D is perhaps TRBD1 or TRBD2 (5 bases each). TRBV23-1 is assigned to the ORF class and has an uncertain function. The CDR3 is 13 residues long.

This chain connects TRBV20-1 to TRBJ2-5; 7 bases match TRBD2. This CDR3 contains 13 residues. Germline assignment: CDR1 DFQATT and CDR2 SNEGSKA (reference sequence). V was pared by 6 bases and J by 4 bases, with 8 bases of the junction left unmatched. In DNA, the CDR3 is TGCAGTGCCCTAAACAGACTAGCAGAGACCCAGTACTTC. This sequence encodes CSALNRLAETQYF.

This clonotype was detected only a few times. The V call is TRBV5-4, the J call TRBJ1-3; D gene uncertain. CDR3 size: 17 residues. Trimming pared 4 bases from V and 0 bases from J, leaving 17 bases between. In germline, CDR1 is SGHNT, CDR2 YYREEE (reference sequence). In DNA form, the CDR3 reads TGTGCCAGCAGCCTCCTAGGTCGTTTCAGCTCTGGAAACACCATATATTTT. Its translation is CASSLLGRFSSGNTIYF.

This clonotype was counted ten times or more. The CDR3: CASRSGTGFSGNTIYF. Written as DNA, the CDR3 is TGTGCCAGCAGATCTGGGACAGGATTCTCTGGAAACACCATATATTTT. V is TRBV3-1 and J is TRBJ1-3; 8 nucleotides agree with TRBD1. CDR3 length equals 16 residues. V lost 6 bases to trimming and J lost 0 bases; unmatched junction nucleotides: 7. Germline CDR1 is LGHDT and CDR2 is YNNKEL (reference sequence).

The chain links TRBV27 to TRBJ1-5; D is undetermined. This CDR3 spans 12 amino acids. Germline V lookup: CDR1 MNHEY, CDR2 SMNVEV (reference sequence). Trimming removed 8 bases at V and 7 bases at J, with 12 bases between. CDR3 residues: CASGSAVQPQHF. Here the CDR3 DNA reads TGTGCCAGCGGATCGGCTGTGCAGCCCCAGCATTTT.

This clonotype occurred many times. V gene TRBV10-3 combines with J gene TRBJ1-2; D possibly corresponds to TRBD1 (5 bases). Germline-derived CDR1 and CDR2 are ENHRY and SYGVKD. V was trimmed by 0 bases and J by 4 bases, leaving 18 bases between them. The CDR3 totals 17 residues. CDR3 residues: CAISESRSGVPPYGYTF. In DNA form, the CDR3 reads TGTGCCATCAGTGAGTCGAGGTCGGGGGTTCCACCCTATGGCTACACCTTC.

The chain employs TRBV6-6 and TRBJ2-5; D remains unclear. The CDR3 has 12 amino acids. V gave up 7 bases and J gave up 1 base, with 7 bases separating them. The germline CDR1 and CDR2 sequences are MNHNY and SVGAGI (reference sequence). The CDR3 DNA sequence: TGTGCCAGCAAAGGATCCCAAGAGACCCAGTACTTC. Protein: CASKGSQETQYF.

In this sample, this clonotype turned up a few times. The chain employs TRBV11-1 and TRBJ2-1; D uncertain. V was shortened by 4 bases and J by 3 bases, with 19 bases between the two germline ends. Germline V CDR1 and CDR2: SGHAT, FQDESV (reference sequence). This CDR3 is built from 17 residues. CDR3 region: CASSSSGLTSGYNEQFF. CDR3 nucleotides: TGTGCCAGCAGCTCGTCTGGGCTAACCTCGGGCTACAATGAGCAGTTCTTC.